This T cell receptor (beta chain) came from a study of Tregs in tolerant kidney transplant recipients. Study-level points and caveats: Antigen-driven expansion was suggested because donor-specific Tregs expanded more than all Tregs in tolerant patients.

As to this clone: What it binds is unknown.

Unstimulated Tregs (CD4+CD25+CD127-) and CD4+CD25- non-Tregs were sorted from PBMCs. This table comes from immunoSEQ multiplex PCR, and its TCRdb copy is limited to in-frame clones, with some not included. The repertoire holds 50,000 to 75,000 clones, with approximately 83% as singletons. V was cut by 5 bases and J by 4 bases, with 11 bases left in between. The V gene's germline CDR1 is LNHDA and CDR2 SQIVND (reference sequence). There are 13 residues in the CDR3. The sample consisted of Tregs from blood, taken before the transplant. The origin of this receptor is a human donor who received a combined kidney and bone marrow transplant. The chain carries TRBV19 and TRBJ1-2; D might be TRBD1 (5 bases). The CDR3 DNA follows: TGTGCCAGTAGTGCCCAGGGAAGCTATGGCTACACCTTC. This gives the protein CASSAQGSYGYTF.